This T cell receptor beta chain was captured in a study of T cells in Graves' hyperthyroidism and ophthalmopathy. Study conclusions and caveats: Blood also showed most of the thyroid clonotypes that were expanded above 0.001.

The CDR3 has 14 residues. Patients aged 18 to 65 with hyperthyroidism were newly diagnosed, with duration under 2 months. A patient was excluded if there was uncontrolled infection, other autoimmune disease, pregnancy or lactation. Clinical symptoms, serum thyroxine, TRAb, thyroid ultrasound and orbital computed tomography informed diagnoses. With regard to this clonotype: Its antigen is not known. A much bigger clone sits one base away, suggesting this may be a read error.

Using RNA transcripts as the source, TCR beta CDR3 regions were amplified. The TCR CDR3 was amplified in a first-round RT-PCR using the HTBI primer set. TCRdb reanalysed the multiplex PCR reads using MiXCR and keeps one entry per CDR3 protein. The data show 650,000 to 700,000 distinct CDR3 sequences, with approximately 15% seen just once and roughly 15% held by the top ten. This chain connects TRBV12-3 or TRBV12-4 to TRBJ2-3; possibly TRBD2 for D (5 bases). This clonotype originated in a man aged 45-65 years with Graves' hyperthyroidism. Sequences were obtained from blood. In DNA form, the CDR3 reads TGTGCCAGCGGTTTAGGGAGCCGAACAGATACGCAGTATTTT. Translating it yields CASGLGSRTDTQYF.